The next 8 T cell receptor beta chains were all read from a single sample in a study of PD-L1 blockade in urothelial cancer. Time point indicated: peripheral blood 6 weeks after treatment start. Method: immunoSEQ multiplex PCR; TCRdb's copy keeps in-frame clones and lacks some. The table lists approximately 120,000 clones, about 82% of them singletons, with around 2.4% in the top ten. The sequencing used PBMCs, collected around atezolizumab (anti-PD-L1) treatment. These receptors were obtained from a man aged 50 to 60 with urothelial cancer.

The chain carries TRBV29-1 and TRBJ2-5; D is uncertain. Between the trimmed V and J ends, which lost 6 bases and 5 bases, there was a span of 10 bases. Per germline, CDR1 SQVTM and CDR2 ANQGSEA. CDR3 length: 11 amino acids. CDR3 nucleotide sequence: TGCAGCGTCCGGGTTGGGGAGACCCAGTACTTC. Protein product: CSVRVGETQYF.

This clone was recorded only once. The CDR3 reads CASSRTSALTYEQYF. Written as DNA, the CDR3 is TGTGCCAGCAGCCGCACTAGCGCCCTGACCTACGAGCAGTACTTC. This chain joins TRBV11-2 and TRBJ2-7; TRBD2 matches 7 bases. This CDR3 comprises 15 residues. V lost 5 bases, J lost 2 bases, and 9 bases stayed unmatched. Per the germline V gene, CDR1 is SGHAT and CDR2 is FQNNGV.

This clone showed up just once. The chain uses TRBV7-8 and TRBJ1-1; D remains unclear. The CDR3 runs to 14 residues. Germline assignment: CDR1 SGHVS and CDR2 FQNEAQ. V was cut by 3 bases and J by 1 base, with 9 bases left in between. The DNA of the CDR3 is TGTGCCAGCAGCTTTGCGGGGAAGAACACTGAAGCTTTCTTT. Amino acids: CASSFAGKNTEAFF.

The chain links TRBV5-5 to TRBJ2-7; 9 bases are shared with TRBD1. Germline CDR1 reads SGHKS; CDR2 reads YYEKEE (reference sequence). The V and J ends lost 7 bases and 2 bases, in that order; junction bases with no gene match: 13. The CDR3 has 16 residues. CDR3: CASFRGQGPSAYEQYF. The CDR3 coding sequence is TGTGCCAGCTTTCGAGGACAGGGGCCCTCCGCCTACGAGCAGTACTTC.

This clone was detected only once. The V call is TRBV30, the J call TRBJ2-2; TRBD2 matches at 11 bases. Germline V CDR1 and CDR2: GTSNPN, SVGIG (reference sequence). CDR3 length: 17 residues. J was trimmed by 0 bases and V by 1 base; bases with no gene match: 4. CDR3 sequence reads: CAWSGLAGGSNTGELFF. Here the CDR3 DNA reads TGTGCCTGGAGTGGGCTAGCGGGAGGATCGAACACCGGGGAGCTGTTTTTT.

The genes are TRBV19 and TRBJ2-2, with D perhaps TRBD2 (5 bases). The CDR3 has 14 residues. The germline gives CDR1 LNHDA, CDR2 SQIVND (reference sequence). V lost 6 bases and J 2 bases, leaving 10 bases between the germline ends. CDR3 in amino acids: CASRGEGNTGELFF. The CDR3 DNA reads TGTGCCAGTAGGGGCGAGGGCAACACCGGGGAGCTGTTTTTT.

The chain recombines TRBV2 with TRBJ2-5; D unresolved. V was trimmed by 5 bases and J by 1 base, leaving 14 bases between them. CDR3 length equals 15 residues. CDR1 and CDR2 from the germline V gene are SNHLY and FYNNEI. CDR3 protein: CASSIRSGRQETQYF. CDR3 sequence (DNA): TGTGCCAGCAGTATAAGATCAGGCCGCCAAGAGACCCAGTACTTC.

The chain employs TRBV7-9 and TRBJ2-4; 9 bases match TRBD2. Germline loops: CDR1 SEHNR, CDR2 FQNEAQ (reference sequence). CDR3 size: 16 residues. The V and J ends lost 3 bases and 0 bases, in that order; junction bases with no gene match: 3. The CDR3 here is CASSLASGVAKNIQYF. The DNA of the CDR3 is TGTGCCAGCAGCTTGGCTAGCGGGGTAGCCAAAAACATTCAGTACTTC.